These 26 T cell receptor beta chains originate from one sample sequenced in a study of metastatic and nonmetastatic thyroid tumors. Among the patients, none had received any treatment before thyroid surgery. TCRdb re-called clones from the PCR reads using MiXCR. The data contain tens of thousands of clones, more than 15% of them singletons. The sequenced sample consisted of blood. All receptors come from a female donor with papillary thyroid cancer or a benign thyroid nodule (not recorded which). Some clones in this sample may be carry-over from other donors' samples.

This clone was seen repeatedly, ten times or more. This could be a read error, since a much larger clone is one nucleotide away. Other nucleotide sequences in the sample specify the same CDR3. V gene TRBV19 combines with J gene TRBJ1-1; D ambiguous. The germline V gene encodes CDR1 LNHDA and CDR2 SQIVND (reference sequence). The CDR3 loop spans 13 amino acids. The CDR3 sequence: CASSIGEITEAFF. The CDR3 DNA reads as TGTGCAAGTAGCATCGGCGAAATTACTGAAGCTTTCTTT. The entire variable domain, with the rest obtained from reference TRBV19 and TRBJ1-1, is as follows: DGGITQSPKYLFRKEGQNVTLSCEQNLNHDAMYWYRQDPGQGLRLIYYSQIVNDFQKGDIAEGYSVSREKKESFPLTVTSAQKNPTAFYLCASSIGEITEAFFGQGTRLTVV.

The table lists this clone with a few counts. A much larger clone sits a single nucleotide away, making a read error possible. This sequence joins TRBV7-9 and TRBJ2-7; D remains unclear. The germline V gene encodes CDR1 SEHNR and CDR2 FQNEAQ (reference sequence). The CDR3 sequence is 11 residues long. V was pared by 5 bases and J by 5 bases, with 7 bases between. As DNA, the CDR3 is TGTGCCAGCAGCCTGGACGACGAGCAGTACTTC. Its protein is CASSLDDEQYF.

This clone is categorized as medium-sized. The genes are TRBV20-1 and TRBJ2-1, with TRBD2 as a possible D gene (6 bases). CDR3 length: 14 residues. V was clipped by 6 bases and J by 2 bases, with 14 bases between them. CDR1 DFQATT and CDR2 SNEGSKA come from the germline V gene (reference sequence). CDR3 DNA: TGCAGTGCCCGGCGGGGTACAACCTACAATGAGCAGTTCTTC. Translated: CSARRGTTYNEQFF.

This clone has just a few counts. The chain joins TRBV6-1 to TRBJ1-5; a possible D gene is TRBD1 (6 bases). Trimming pared 3 bases from V and 8 bases from J, leaving 17 bases between. The CDR3 is 15 amino acids. From germline, CDR1 is MNHNS and CDR2 SASEGT. CDR3 sequence: CASSEWGHIYKPQHF. CDR3 sequence (DNA): TGTGCCAGCAGTGAGTGGGGACATATCTATAAGCCCCAGCATTTT.

This clone was seen more than once but under ten times. The V and J genes are TRBV2 and TRBJ2-3, with D unresolved. This CDR3 is built from 11 residues. Germline CDR1 SNHLY, CDR2 FYNNEI. V lost 9 bases to trimming and J lost 2 bases, with 6 bases between them. The CDR3 bases are TGTGCCAGAAAATCCACAGATACGCAGTATTTT. This encodes CARKSTDTQYF.

This clone was counted at least ten times. The chain links TRBV5-4 to TRBJ2-7; TRBD2 matches at 12 bases. Germline loops: CDR1 SGHNT, CDR2 YYREEE (reference sequence). Trimming took 4 bases from V and 4 from J; bases not matched to a gene: 6. This CDR3 region has 15 residues. Written as DNA, the CDR3 is TGTGCCAGCAGCACCCAGACTAGCGGGAGTTACGAGCAGTACTTC. Amino acid sequence: CASSTQTSGSYEQYF.

This clone was counted between two and nine times. Given a much more abundant clone one base away, this may be a read error. The same CDR3 also results from other DNA sequences found in this sample. This chain links TRBV11-2 with TRBJ2-5; D is unclear. The V gene's germline CDR1 is SGHAT and CDR2 FQNNGV. The CDR3 sequence is 13 residues long. Between the trimmed V and J ends, which lost 8 bases and 5 bases, there was a span of 15 bases. DNA for the CDR3: TGTGCCAGCGGGCGGACGGAGACGGAGACCCAGTACTTC. Its protein is CASGRTETETQYF.

This clone was observed at least ten times. The genes are TRBV7-2 and TRBJ2-7; 7 nucleotides align to TRBD1. CDR1 and CDR2 from the germline V gene are SGHTA and FQGNSA. The ends lost 5 bases at V and 0 bases at J; junction bases unmatched: 7. This CDR3 spans 15 amino acids. In DNA, the CDR3 is TGTGCCAGCAGCCCTCAAGGGACAGCCTCCTACGAGCAGTACTTC. Protein: CASSPQGTASYEQYF.

This clone was counted between two and nine times. The junction shows a germline mismatch at one end, possibly a read error. The chain links TRBV6-1 to TRBJ2-7; 9 bases line up with TRBD2. The CDR3 runs 15 residues. Germline loops: CDR1 MNHNS, CDR2 SASEGT. The CDR3: CVSSPGYSGRNEHYF. The DNA for the CDR3 is TGTGTCAGCAGCCCAGGGTACAGCGGGAGGAACGAGCATTACTTC.

This clone came up many times. The chain is built from TRBV7-2 and TRBJ1-2, with 7 bases matching TRBD1. J was trimmed by 7 bases and V by 5 bases; bases with no gene match: 7. The CDR3 totals 13 residues. Germline V gives CDR1 SGHTA, CDR2 FQGNSA. This chain's CDR3 is CASSADREGGYTF. CDR3 in DNA: TGTGCCAGCAGCGCCGACAGGGAAGGTGGCTACACCTTC.

There are many counts of this clone. The chain employs TRBV28 and TRBJ1-1; tentative D call: TRBD1 (5 bases). Trimming removed 6 bases at V and 9 bases at J, with 14 bases between. The CDR3 is made up of 12 amino acids. The germline V gene encodes CDR1 MDHEN and CDR2 SYDVKM. This CDR3 is CASSSRQTQAFF. The CDR3 DNA reads TGTGCCAGCAGCTCGCGACAGACTCAAGCTTTCTTT.

In its sample, this clone was seen many times. This chain uses TRBV6-2 or TRBV6-3 with TRBJ2-3; D gene ambiguous. CDR3 length: 12 residues. Trimming shortened V by 3 bases and J by 4 bases, and 5 bases separated the two germline ends. CDR1 is MNHEY and CDR2 is SVGEGT in the germline V gene. The CDR3 nucleotides are TGTGCCAGCAGTTATTTAGCAGATACGCAGTATTTT. Protein product: CASSYLADTQYF.

This clone came up many times. Other DNA sequences in this specimen translate into the identical CDR3. The genes are TRBV7-9 and TRBJ2-5; TRBD2 matches 12 bases. CDR3 length equals 17 residues. CDR1 and CDR2 from the germline V gene are SEHNR and FQNEAQ (reference sequence). V shed 2 bases, J shed 1 base, and the junction held 5 bases outside the gene matches. CDR3 region: CASSLLLAGGPQETQYF. Written as DNA, the CDR3 is TGTGCCAGCAGCTTATTACTAGCGGGAGGCCCCCAAGAGACCCAGTACTTC.

This clone was counted only a few times. This may arise from a read error, as a much more abundant clone is one base away. The J gene is TRBJ1-1, the V gene TRBV12-3 or TRBV12-4; weak D call: TRBD1 (6 bases). The CDR3 contains 14 residues. With 6 bases removed from V and 4 bases from J, the gap between germline ends came to 15 bases. CDR3 DNA: TGTGCCAGCAGCCGACGGGGGGCGTGCACTGAAGCTTTCTTT. Its translation: CASSRRGACTEAFF.

This clone appeared many times. Distinct nucleotide sequences in the sample also encode this CDR3. This chain joins TRBV20-1 and TRBJ1-1, with D perhaps matching TRBD1 (5 bases). CDR3 length: 13 amino acids. Trimming removed 6 bases from V and 1 base from J, with 12 bases in between. Looked up from germline, CDR1 is DFQATT and CDR2 is SNEGSKA (reference sequence). The DNA for the CDR3 is TGCAGTGCGATCTCCGGGGGGAACACTGAAGCTTTCTTT. Its translation: CSAISGGNTEAFF.

This clone was seen a few times. Written as DNA, the CDR3 is TGTGCCAGCAGTGACGGGTCAACCTACGAGCAGTACTTC. Protein: CASSDGSTYEQYF. The chain couples TRBV2 to TRBJ2-7; D gene uncertain. V dropped 3 bases and J dropped 2 bases, with 8 bases sitting between them. The CDR3 sequence is 13 residues long. The germline CDR1 and CDR2 sequences are SNHLY and FYNNEI.

This clone was detected ten times or more. Other DNA sequences in this specimen translate into the identical CDR3. This chain links TRBV27 with TRBJ1-6, with 10 bases fitting TRBD1. The junction had 9 bases not matched to a gene; V was cut back by 5 bases and J by 11 bases. CDR3 length: 15 residues. Germline-derived CDR1 and CDR2 are MNHEY and SMNVEV (reference sequence). This CDR3 reads CASSTSGQGSPPLHF. CDR3 DNA: TGTGCCAGCAGTACCTCGGGACAGGGGAGTCCACCCCTCCACTTT.

This clone was seen a few times. This chain links TRBV2 with TRBJ2-3; TRBD1 is a possible D gene (6 bases). Looked up from germline, CDR1 is SNHLY and CDR2 is FYNNEI. V gave up 5 bases and J gave up 4 bases, with 10 bases separating them. The CDR3 runs 13 residues. CDR3 sequence reads: CASSSQGADTQYF. CDR3 bases: TGTGCCAGCAGTTCACAGGGCGCAGATACGCAGTATTTT.

This clone turned up a few times. V is TRBV2 and J is TRBJ2-7; D remains unclear. The CDR3 runs 14 residues. V lost 0 bases and J lost 1, with 7 bases in between. Germline CDR1 reads SNHLY; CDR2 reads FYNNEI. The CDR3 region is CASSEADGSYEQYF. The CDR3 DNA reads as TGTGCCAGCAGTGAAGCGGACGGGTCCTACGAGCAGTACTTC.

The genes are TRBV7-9 and TRBJ1-1, with D possibly matching TRBD1 (5 bases). This CDR3 has 14 amino acids. V dropped 5 bases and J dropped 4 bases, with 14 bases sitting between them. CDR1 is SEHNR and CDR2 is FQNEAQ in the germline V gene (reference sequence). CDR3 protein: CASSANRQSTEAFF. Here the CDR3 DNA reads TGTGCCAGCAGCGCCAACAGGCAGTCCACTGAAGCTTTCTTT.

The chain employs TRBV2 and TRBJ2-2; a possible D gene is TRBD1 (5 bases). Germline loops: CDR1 SNHLY, CDR2 FYNNEI. V was shortened by 7 bases and J by 4 bases, with 13 bases between the two germline ends. This CDR3 spans 14 amino acids. The CDR3: CASKVQGPTGELFF. In DNA, the CDR3 is TGTGCCAGCAAGGTGCAGGGCCCCACCGGGGAGCTGTTTTTT.

This clone was detected ten times or more. A much larger clone is a single base away; this may be a read error. V usage is TRBV28 and J usage is TRBJ1-5; D unclear. The V gene lost 1 base and the J gene lost 5 bases, with 3 bases spanning the gap. The CDR3 length is 12 residues. Germline V lookup: CDR1 MDHEN, CDR2 SYDVKM. Written as DNA, the CDR3 is TGTGCCAGCAGTTTATCATATCAGCCCCAGCATTTT. This encodes CASSLSYQPQHF.

Note on this clone: A much bigger clone sits one base away, suggesting this may be a read error. V gene TRBV6-5 combines with J gene TRBJ1-1, with no clear D. CDR3 length equals 13 residues. V was cut by 0 bases and J by 10 bases, with 12 bases left in between. Germline CDR1 reads MNHEY; CDR2 reads SVGAGI. As DNA, the CDR3 is TGTGCCAGCAGTTACTCGGAACGAAAGGGAGCTTTCTTT. This translates into CASSYSERKGAFF.

Only a few counts were recorded for this clone. One end of the junction is discordant with germline, which a read error may explain. This chain connects TRBV6-1 to TRBJ2-2; D might be TRBD1 (7 bases). This CDR3 contains 12 residues. Looked up from germline, CDR1 is MNHNS and CDR2 is SASEGT. The DNA of the CDR3 is TGTTCCAGCAGGGGGGACACCGGGGATCTGTTTTTT. It encodes CSSRGDTGDLFF.

Many counts were recorded for this clone. J is TRBJ2-2 and V is TRBV10-3; D uncertain. Germline V gene lookup returns CDR1 ENHRY and CDR2 SYGVKD. The germline V and J ends were trimmed by 4 bases and 0 bases, with 6 bases remaining between them. The CDR3 runs to 14 residues. The CDR3 loop reads CAISGTANTGELFF. As DNA, the CDR3 is TGTGCCATCAGTGGCACTGCGAACACCGGGGAGCTGTTTTTT.

The genes are TRBV15 and TRBJ2-3, with 13 bases matching TRBD2. Germline CDR1 LNHNV, CDR2 YYDKDF (reference sequence). This CDR3 is built from 19 residues. V lost 1 base, J lost 0 bases, and 7 bases stayed unmatched. CDR3 sequence: CATSRVATSGRESTDTQYF. The CDR3 DNA reads TGTGCCACCAGCAGAGTGGCTACTAGCGGGAGGGAAAGCACAGATACGCAGTATTTT. Together with reference TRBV15 and TRBJ2-3, the CDR3 gives the full variable domain: DAMVIQNPRYQVTQFGKPVTLSCSQTLNHNVMYWYQQKSSQAPKLLFHYYDKDFNNEADTPDNFQSRRPNTSFCFLDIRSPGLGDTAMYLCATSRVATSGRESTDTQYFGPGTRLTVL.